There are many counts of the clone carrying this T cell receptor (beta chain). A single record per CDR3 protein comes from TCRdb applying MiXCR to the 5' RACE reads. Of 300,000 to 350,000 distinct CDR3 sequences in the sample, approximately 13% were seen once. The CDR3 spans 13 residues. V was trimmed by 0 bases and J by 3 bases, leaving 5 bases between them. The data derive from a study of identical twins. These same records also appear under a second study, on yellow fever vaccine responses in identical twins.

The rearrangement uses TRBV12-3 or TRBV12-4 and TRBJ1-2; no reliable D call. Sequences were obtained from CD8+ T cells sorted from blood. This sequence was found in a young woman in good health. CDR3 sequence: CASSLADDYGYTF. For the CDR3, the DNA is TGTGCCAGCAGTTTAGCCGACGACTATGGCTACACCTTC.